This TCR beta chain was captured in a study of brain metastases from non-small cell lung cancer. The table came from immunoSEQ multiplex PCR; TCRdb's copy has only in-frame clones and leaves some out. The repertoire has more than 850 clones, approximately 91% of them found once; the top ten carry roughly 6.8%. Germline V gives CDR1 MNHNS, CDR2 SASEGT. V was clipped by 1 base and J by 7 bases; unmatched bases: 14. The CDR3 covers 18 residues. This clone has a single count. Specimen: primary lung tumor tissue. This sequence originates from a donor at least 40 years old with non-small cell lung cancer. The chain links TRBV6-1 to TRBJ2-7; the match to TRBD1 covers 12 bases. The CDR3 DNA sequence: TGTGCCAGCAGTGAAGTTAAGGTCTGGGACAGGGGGCAAGGAGAGCAGTACTTC. The encoded protein is CASSEVKVWDRGQGEQYF.